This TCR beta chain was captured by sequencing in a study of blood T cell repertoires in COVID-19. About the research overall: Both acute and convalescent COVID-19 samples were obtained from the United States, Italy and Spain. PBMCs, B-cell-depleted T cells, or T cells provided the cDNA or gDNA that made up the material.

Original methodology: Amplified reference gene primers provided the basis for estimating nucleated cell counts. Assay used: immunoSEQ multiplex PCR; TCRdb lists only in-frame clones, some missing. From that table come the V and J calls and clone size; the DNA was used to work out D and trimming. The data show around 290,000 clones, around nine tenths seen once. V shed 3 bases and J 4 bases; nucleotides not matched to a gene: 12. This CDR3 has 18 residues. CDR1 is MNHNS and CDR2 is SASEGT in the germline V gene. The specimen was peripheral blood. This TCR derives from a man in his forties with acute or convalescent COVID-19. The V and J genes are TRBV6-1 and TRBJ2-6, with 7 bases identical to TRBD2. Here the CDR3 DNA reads TGTGCCAGCAGTGAGTCCCCTGGGGGGGGAGCGGGGGCCAACGTCCTGACTTTC. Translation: CASSESPGGGAGANVLTF.